This TCR beta chain is from a study of blood T cell repertoires in COVID-19. Background on the study: From the United States, Italy and Spain came samples of acute and convalescent COVID-19. PBMCs, B-cell-depleted T cells, or T cells were the source of the cDNA or gDNA that made up the material.

The germline V gene has CDR1 SGHRS and CDR2 YFSETQ. Trimming pared 1 base from V and 6 bases from J, leaving 12 bases between. This CDR3 is 14 amino acids long. As originally analysed: Reference gene primers were amplified, and this amplification served to estimate nucleated cell counts. This table comes from immunoSEQ multiplex PCR, and its TCRdb copy is limited to in-frame clones, with some not included. Clone size and the V and J calls come from that table; the DNA yielded D and trimming. The data contain around 85,000 clones, about 83% of them singletons. The TCR comes from a man aged 50-60 years with active COVID-19. Material: peripheral blood. The chain is built from TRBV5-1 and TRBJ2-3; D is unclear. CDR3 nucleotide sequence: TGCGCCAGCAGCTTGAGGTCGCGCGGCGATACGCAGTATTTT. This sequence encodes CASSLRSRGDTQYF.